This T cell receptor beta chain is drawn from a study of blood T cell repertoires in COVID-19. This CDR3 contains 14 residues. Trimming took off 6 bases at V and 1 base at J, with 10 bases between the two ends. The germline V gene has CDR1 SEHNR and CDR2 FQNEAQ (reference sequence). TCRdb keeps only in-frame clones here, not all; method: immunoSEQ multiplex PCR. The profile shows about 5,100 clones, roughly 84% of them singletons. The rearrangement links TRBV7-9 to TRBJ1-3; D remains ambiguous. The sequence was obtained from an elderly woman with acute or convalescent COVID-19. Sequencing was carried out using peripheral blood. CDR3 region: CASRPGVSGNTIYF. The DNA for the CDR3 is TGTGCCAGCAGACCCGGGGTTTCTGGAAACACCATATATTTT. Combining the CDR3 with reference TRBV7-9 and TRBJ1-3 gives the whole variable domain DTGVSQNPRHKITKRGQNVTFRCDPISEHNRLYWYRQTLGQGPEFLTYFQNEAQLEKSRLLSDRFSAERPKGSFSTLEIQRTEQGDSAMYLCASRPGVSGNTIYFGEGSWLTVV.